This T cell receptor beta chain was observed in a study of T cell changes during pregnancy in multiple sclerosis. Generated by immunoSEQ multiplex PCR, the TCRdb table keeps only in-frame clones and is missing some. This sample yields approximately 96,000 clones, of which around 90% are seen a single time; approximately 2.4% belongs to the top ten. CDR1 is MNHEY and CDR2 is SVGAGI in the germline V gene. Trimming pared 5 bases from V and 3 bases from J, leaving 5 bases between. CDR3 length equals 11 residues. This clonotype was sampled from a female donor in good health, enrolled as a control in a pregnancy study. The genes are TRBV6-5 and TRBJ2-7; D not resolved. Sample: peripheral blood, taken after pregnancy. The CDR3 nucleotides read TGTGCCAGCAGTACTATCTACGAGCAGTACTTC. This sequence encodes CASSTIYEQYF.